The sequence of this T cell receptor (beta chain) was determined in a study of early T cells in non-severe SARS-CoV-2 infection. About the research overall: Sequencing input comprised bulk RNA from unsorted whole blood; chain pairing was not available.

Unique molecular identifier tags were affixed to discrete cDNA molecules. TCRdb passed the 5' RACE reads through MiXCR, listing each CDR3 protein once. The data show some 90,000 distinct CDR3 sequences, more than 12% seen once. Germline values: CDR1 MNHNY, CDR2 SVGAGI (reference sequence). Trimming at V came to 10 bases and at J to 13 bases, leaving 13 bases not matched to a gene. CDR3 length: 13 residues. Study-level findings and limits: Clonotype matching in VDJdb favored anti-spike CD8 responses and did not capture private and CD4 specificities.

This clonotype was detected only a few times. Its antigen remains unknown. What was sequenced was whole blood. The TCR was taken from an adult who was a healthcare worker with PCR-confirmed SARS-CoV-2 infection or an uninfected control (not recorded which). The J gene is TRBJ1-6, the V gene TRBV6-6; 7 bases line up with TRBD1. The CDR3 DNA reads TGTGCCATCAACAGGGGCGGTGGATCCCCCCTCCACTTT. The encoded protein is CAINRGGGSPLHF.